The text below deals with one T cell receptor (beta chain). Trimming took 4 bases from V and 1 from J, leaving 10 bases between them. This CDR3 contains 14 residues. The V gene's germline CDR1 is LGHDT and CDR2 YNNKEL (reference sequence). The sample comes from a study of blood T cell repertoires in COVID-19. Data came from immunoSEQ multiplex PCR; TCRdb stores just in-frame clones and leaves some out. This table holds about 7,200 clones, 70% to 90% found once. The TCR was taken from a human donor in a cohort sampled during active COVID-19. The donor label of this sample is uncertain. Material: peripheral blood. This chain links TRBV3-1 (or the pseudogene TRBV3-2) with TRBJ2-5; unclear D gene. The CDR3, as DNA: TGTGCCAGCAGCCCGACTGCAACCCAAGAGACCCAGTACTTC. Translating gives CASSPTATQETQYF.